What follows are 5 T cell receptor beta chains derived from one specimen sequenced in a study of circulating CD8 cells and anti-PD-1 response in melanoma. Four subsets defined by PD-1 and/or TIGIT were sorted from live CD3+CD8+TCRalphabeta+ cells. TCR libraries were prepared from 15 ng of total RNA with the QIAseq Immune Repertoire TCR panel. TCRdb fed the reads into MiXCR, producing one record per CDR3 protein. The sample includes under 800 distinct CDR3 sequences, around 7.8% of them seen just once. Specimen: CD8+ T cells from PBMCs, collected at baseline or after one month of anti-PD-1 therapy (not recorded which). The receptors stem from a human donor with melanoma.

This clonotype counts as medium-sized. The V and J genes are TRBV19 and TRBJ2-1; unclear D gene. Germline lookup yields CDR1 LNHDA and CDR2 SQIVND (reference sequence). This CDR3 spans 14 amino acids. Trimming took off 3 bases at V and 7 bases at J, with 13 bases between the two ends. The CDR3 DNA reads as TGTGCCAGTAGTATTAACCATTGGGAAAATGAGCAGTTCTTC. The encoded protein is CASSINHWENEQFF. Combining the CDR3 with reference TRBV19 and TRBJ2-1 gives the whole variable domain DGGITQSPKYLFRKEGQNVTLSCEQNLNHDAMYWYRQDPGQGLRLIYYSQIVNDFQKGDIAEGYSVSREKKESFPLTVTSAQKNPTAFYLCASSINHWENEQFFGPGTRLTVL.

This clonotype is medium-sized in the sample. J is TRBJ2-1 and V is TRBV14; D may be TRBD1 (6 bases). V lost 4 bases and J lost 7, with 11 bases in between. CDR3 size: 13 residues. The germline V gene has CDR1 SGHDN and CDR2 FVKESK. In DNA, the CDR3 is TGTGCCAGCAGCCGCAGGGGTGCAAATGAGCAGTTCTTC. The encoded protein is CASSRRGANEQFF.

This clonotype is classed as large (0.1 to 1%). The chain carries TRBV27 and TRBJ1-1, with a weak D call TRBD1 (5 bases). CDR1 and CDR2 (germline): MNHEY, SMNVEV (reference sequence). V was shortened by 5 bases and J by 11 bases, with 18 bases between the two germline ends. The CDR3 is made up of 13 amino acids. The CDR3 nucleotides read TGTGCCAGCAGTCTAGGGGCCGGTAGGGCGGCTTTCTTT. Residues: CASSLGAGRAAFF.

By its share, this clonotype is large. The chain couples TRBV19 to TRBJ1-2; D is perhaps TRBD1 (5 bases). The CDR3 length is 15 residues. Per germline, CDR1 LNHDA and CDR2 SQIVND (reference sequence). V lost 4 bases, J lost 4 bases, and 16 bases lay in between. The CDR3 reads CASSNDRGNSYGYTF. The CDR3 DNA reads as TGTGCCAGTAGTAACGACCGGGGGAATAGCTATGGCTACACCTTC.

About this clonotype: At one end, the junction sequence differs from germline, possibly due to a read error. The chain employs TRBV28 and TRBJ2-7, with D uncertain. The CDR3 is 11 residues long. CDR1 and CDR2 (germline): MDHEN, SYDVKM. CDR3 sequence (DNA): TGCGCCAGCAGTCCACTCTACGAGCAGTACTTC. Protein product: CASSPLYEQYF.